Detailed here is one T cell receptor (beta chain). As yet, its antigen is unknown. The table came from immunoSEQ multiplex PCR; TCRdb's copy has only in-frame clones and leaves some out. This sample has roughly 63,000 clones; approximately 89% occur once, and the top ten carry 12%. This sample is drawn from a study of OX40 agonist ivuxolimab in advanced cancers. The V gene lost 1 base and the J gene lost 2 bases, with 15 bases spanning the gap. The germline gives CDR1 SGDLS, CDR2 YYNGEE. The length of the CDR3 is 16 residues. Systemic immunosuppression or a history of autoimmune disease excluded patients. Whole-study findings and limits: Within 6 weeks, CD4+ and CD8+ blood T cells expanded clonally at 0.1 to 3.0 mg/kg.

Sample: CD4+ or CD8+ T cells sorted from blood, taken in a trial of the OX40 agonist ivuxolimab. The receptor's source is an adult with an advanced solid tumor such as melanoma, head and neck, liver or kidney cancer. This chain uses TRBV9 with TRBJ1-2; D possibly corresponds to TRBD1 (5 bases). The CDR3 reads CASSVHQRDLNYGYTF. CDR3 sequence (DNA): TGTGCCAGCAGCGTACACCAGCGGGACCTCAACTATGGCTACACCTTC. Full variable domain (rest looked up from reference TRBV9 and TRBJ1-2): DSGVTQTPKHLITATGQRVTLRCSPRSGDLSVYWYQQSLDQGLQFLIQYYNGEERAKGNILERFSAQQFPDLHSELNLSSLELGDSALYFCASSVHQRDLNYGYTFGSGTRLTVV.